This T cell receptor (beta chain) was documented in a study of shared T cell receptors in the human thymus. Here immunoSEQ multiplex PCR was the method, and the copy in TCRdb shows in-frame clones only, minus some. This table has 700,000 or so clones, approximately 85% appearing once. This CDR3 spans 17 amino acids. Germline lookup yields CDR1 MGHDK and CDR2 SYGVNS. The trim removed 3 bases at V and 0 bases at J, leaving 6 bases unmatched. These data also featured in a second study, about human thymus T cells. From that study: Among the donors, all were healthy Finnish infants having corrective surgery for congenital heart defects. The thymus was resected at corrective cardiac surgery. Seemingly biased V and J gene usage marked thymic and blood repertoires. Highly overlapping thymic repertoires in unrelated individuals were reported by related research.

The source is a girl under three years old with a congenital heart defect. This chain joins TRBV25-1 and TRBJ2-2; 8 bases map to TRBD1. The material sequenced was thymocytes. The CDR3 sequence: CASSDNHRGSNTGELFF. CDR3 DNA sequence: TGTGCCAGCAGTGATAATCACAGGGGGTCGAACACCGGGGAGCTGTTTTTT.